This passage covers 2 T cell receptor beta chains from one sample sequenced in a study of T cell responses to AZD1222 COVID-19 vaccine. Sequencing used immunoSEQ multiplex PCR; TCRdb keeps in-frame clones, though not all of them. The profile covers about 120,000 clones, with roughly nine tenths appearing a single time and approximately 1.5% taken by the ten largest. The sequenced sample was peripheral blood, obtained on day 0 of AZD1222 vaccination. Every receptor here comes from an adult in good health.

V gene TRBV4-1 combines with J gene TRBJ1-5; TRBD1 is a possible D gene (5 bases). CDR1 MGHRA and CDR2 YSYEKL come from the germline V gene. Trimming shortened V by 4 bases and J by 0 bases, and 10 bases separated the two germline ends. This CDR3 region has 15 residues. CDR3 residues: CASSLYQGSNQPQHF. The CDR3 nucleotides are TGCGCCAGCAGCCTCTATCAGGGTAGCAATCAGCCCCAGCATTTT.

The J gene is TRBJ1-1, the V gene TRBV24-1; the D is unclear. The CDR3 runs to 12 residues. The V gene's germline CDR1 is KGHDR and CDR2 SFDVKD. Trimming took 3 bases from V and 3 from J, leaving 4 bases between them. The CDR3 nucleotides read TGTGCCACCAGTGATCCCGACACTGAAGCTTTCTTT. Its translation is CATSDPDTEAFF.